The T cell receptor (beta chain) described here comes from a study of blood T cell repertoires in COVID-19. This CDR3 comprises 13 residues. The V end lost 5 bases, the J end lost 2 bases, and 10 bases lay between the germline ends. Germline V gene data show CDR1 as SGHTA and CDR2 as FQGNSA. Authors' processing steps: Scientists estimated how many nucleated cells there were by amplifying reference gene primers. The protocol was immunoSEQ multiplex PCR, while the TCRdb copy is restricted to in-frame clones and leaves out a portion. Clone size and V and J calls were adopted from that table, with D and trimming inferred from the DNA. The sample lists some 79,000 clones; 80% to 90% were seen once.

The gene calls are TRBV7-2 and TRBJ2-7; D is ambiguous. Input material: peripheral blood. This TCR was sampled from a man between 65 and 85 years old with active or convalescent COVID-19. In DNA form, the CDR3 reads TGTGCCAGCAGCACCGTCCCGGCCTACGAGCAGTACTTC. This gives the protein CASSTVPAYEQYF. The full variable domain, with the rest looked up from reference TRBV7-2 and TRBJ2-7, is GAGVSQSPSNKVTEKGKDVELRCDPISGHTALYWYRQSLGQGLEFLIYFQGNSAPDKSGLPSDRFSAERTGGSVSTLTIQRTQQEDSAVYLCASSTVPAYEQYFGPGTRLTVT.